Below are 29 T cell receptor delta chains sequenced from a single sample in a study of γδ T cells in repeated Plasmodium falciparum infection. Vgamma9/Vdelta2+ and Vdelta2-negative gammadelta T cells were flow-sorted from PBMC for bulk sequencing. TCRdb applied CATT to the multiplex PCR reads for clone calling. The sample has 90,000 to 95,000 delta-chain clones, over 0.75% seen once; the top ten hold more than 9%. The sequencing input was gamma-delta T cells from blood. Receptors originate from a pool of human donors (malaria-infected and uninfected, not separated).

Details on this clone: TCRdb lists the protein of a much larger clone for this DNA, which differs at residue 14, so this is likely a read error; the protein given here is translated from the DNA itself. The V and J genes are TRDV2 and TRDJ1, with a possible D match to TRDD2 (6 bases). Assignment of the J gene here rests on matching the DNA to germline, because TCRdb gives none. The CDR3 is 20 amino acids. The germline gives CDR1 GEAIGNYY, CDR2 EKD. V lost 2 bases to trimming and J lost 7 bases, with 34 bases between them. The CDR3, as DNA: TGTGCCTGTGACAATGTCCTACGGGGCATCCCTAACAAAGGTCGGGGTAAACTCATCTTT. Its protein is CACDNVLRGIPNKGRGKLIF.

This clone was found a few times. TCRdb records a much larger clone's protein for this DNA, with a difference at residue 6 that likely arises from a read error; the protein given is the translation of the DNA. The gene calls are TRDV1 and TRDJ1, with TRDD2 as a possible D gene (5 bases). Germline matching of the DNA provided the J gene here, since TCRdb leaves it blank. From germline, CDR1 is TSWWSYY and CDR2 QGS. Deletions cut 3 bases from V and 1 base from J, with 33 bases between. This CDR3 region has 22 residues. CDR3 in DNA: TGTGCTCTTGGGGACTGCCACCGCCCTACGTACGATTGGACGGGCGCCACCGATAAACTCATCTTT. Residues: CALGDCHRPTYDWTGATDKLIF.

Only a few counts were recorded for this clone. This sequence is one base from a far larger clone and is likely a read error. Other nucleotide sequences from this sample produce the same CDR3. The J gene is TRDJ1, the V gene TRDV1; 10 nucleotides align to TRDD3. The CDR3 extends over 22 amino acids. The V gene's germline CDR1 is TSWWSYY and CDR2 QGS. The CDR3 loop is CALGELPIPGVWGIVGTDKLIF. CDR3 bases: TGTGCTCTTGGGGAACTGCCGATTCCGGGAGTCTGGGGGATAGTGGGGACCGACAAACTCATCTTT.

This clone was picked up a small number of times. The protein in TCRdb stems from a much larger clone and differs at residue 9 from this DNA's translation, likely a read error; here the protein is translated from the DNA. The V call is TRDV1, the J call TRDJ1, with 9 nucleotides matching TRDD3. In germline, CDR1 is TSWWSYY, CDR2 QGS. After removal of 5 bases from V and 0 bases from J, the junction contained 22 bases not matched to a gene. This CDR3 spans 21 amino acids. The DNA for the CDR3 is TGTGCTCTTGGGCTCCTTCCTGACGCACTGGGGGACCAACCTAACACCGATAAACTCATCTTT. It codes for CALGLLPDALGDQPNTDKLIF.

At least ten counts were recorded for this clone. TCRdb's protein, taken from a much larger clone, differs from this DNA's translation at residue 15, likely owing to a read error; the protein displayed comes from the DNA. V and J are TRDV2 and TRDJ1; perhaps D is TRDD2 or TRDD3 (6 bases each). This CDR3 spans 18 amino acids. Germline CDR1 and CDR2: GEAIGNYY and EKD. CDR3 residues: CACDQMAFPGDGSDELIF. For the CDR3, the DNA is TGTGCCTGTGACCAAATGGCCTTCCCGGGGGACGGGAGCGATGAACTCATCTTT.

In its sample, this clone was seen a few times. The amino acid sequence in TCRdb belongs to a much larger clone and departs from this DNA's translation at residue 5, likely a sequencing read error; the sequence shown is translated from the DNA. This sequence joins TRDV1 and TRDJ1; perhaps TRDD3 as D (6 bases). Matching the DNA to germline supplied the J gene, which TCRdb does not give. CDR3 size: 24 residues. The V gene's germline CDR1 is TSWWSYY and CDR2 QGS. With 4 bases removed from V and 8 bases from J, the gap between germline ends came to 47 bases. This chain's CDR3 is CALGGLRGINLLPPIGGGGTKLIF. CDR3 in DNA: TGTGCTCTTGGGGGACTTCGTGGGATCAATTTACTCCCCCCAATCGGTGGTGGGGGCACAAAACTCATCTTT.

As concerns this clone: A far larger clone lies a single base away; this is likely a read error. Other DNA sequences in this specimen translate into the identical CDR3. This chain joins TRDV1 and TRDJ1; TRDD3 matches at 13 bases. TCRdb gives no J gene; it was assigned here by matching the DNA to germline. The CDR3 runs 19 residues. Germline V gene lookup returns CDR1 TSWWSYY and CDR2 QGS. CDR3 sequence reads: CALGELSPTTGGYEDKLIF. The CDR3 region has the DNA TGTGCCCTTGGGGAGCTTTCCCCCACTACTGGGGGATACGAGGATAAACTCATCTTT.

With regard to this clone: A far more abundant clone sits one base away, making this likely a read error. Different DNA sequences within this sample yield the same CDR3. The genes are TRDV1 and TRDJ1; 9 nucleotides align to TRDD3. Germline loops: CDR1 TSWWSYY, CDR2 QGS. CDR3 length: 22 residues. The CDR3 spells CALGVFNNILNWGTPSADKLIF. As DNA, the CDR3 is TGTGCTCTCGGGGTCTTCAATAATATTCTAAACTGGGGGACACCATCAGCCGATAAACTCATCTTT.

Points on this clone: TCRdb pairs this DNA with a much larger clone's protein that differs at residue 3, likely a read error; the protein shown was translated from the DNA. The chain employs TRDV1 and TRDJ3, with D tentatively TRDD3 (8 bases). CDR1 is TSWWSYY, CDR2 QGS, per germline. CDR3 length equals 25 residues. The CDR3 is CAIGDPIFLQGDNRADSWDTRQMFF. CDR3 nucleotide sequence: TGTGCTATTGGGGATCCAATTTTCCTACAGGGGGATAACCGTGCGGACTCCTGGGACACCCGACAGATGTTTTTC.

This clone was observed a handful of times. TCRdb's protein for this DNA is that of a much larger clone and differs from the translation at residue 10, likely a read error; the protein shown is the DNA translation. The chain joins TRDV1 to TRDJ1, with D unclear. CDR3 length: 22 residues. Trimming removed 0 bases at V and 1 base at J, with 30 bases between. Germline lookup yields CDR1 TSWWSYY and CDR2 QGS. The CDR3 reads CALGELYRLEIRRVDGTDKLIF. CDR3 nucleotide sequence: TGTGCTCTTGGGGAACTGTACCGACTCGAGATAAGGAGAGTTGACGGCACCGATAAACTCATCTTT.

This clone was detected ten times or more. One junction end does not reproduce the germline sequence, and a read error may be involved. V is TRDV1 and J is TRDJ1; TRDD2 aligns across 9 bases. The CDR3 totals 29 residues. Germline V gene data show CDR1 as TSWWSYY and CDR2 as QGS. For the CDR3, the DNA is TGTGCTCTTGGGGAAGGTATTGGCAGGCGCCCCCCCGGTCCCCTTCCTACACTGACTCGGTACTCATACACCGGTAAACTCATCTTT. This gives the protein CALGEGIGRRPPGPLPTLTRYSYTGKLIF.

On this clone: The protein TCRdb gives is from a much larger clone and does not agree with this DNA's translation at residue 18, likely a read error; the protein shown here comes from the DNA. This chain links TRDV1 with TRDJ1; 7 positions match TRDD2. TCRdb supplies no J gene; here it was assigned by aligning the nucleotide sequence to germline. The CDR3 is 22 amino acids. Per the germline V gene, CDR1 is TSWWSYY and CDR2 is QGS. The ends lost 2 bases at V and 7 bases at J; junction bases unmatched: 31. The CDR3 DNA follows: TGTGCTCTTGGGGAAACCTTTGATTCCGTTCCTACAGGTGGGGACCACGAGGGTAAACTCATCTTT. As protein: CALGETFDSVPTGGDHEGKLIF.

This clone occurred many times. A far larger clone is off by one base, so a read error is likely. Other DNA sequences within the sample encode an identical CDR3. This chain links TRDV1 with TRDJ1, with D possibly matching TRDD3 (7 bases). Germline values: CDR1 TSWWSYY, CDR2 QGS. The CDR3 is made up of 18 amino acids. CDR3 sequence (DNA): TGTGCCCTTGGGGTTTTCCTAAAAGGGATACAAACGAAGCACAAACTCATCTTT. It specifies CALGVFLKGIQTKHKLIF.

This clone is medium-sized (0.01 to 0.1%). Additional DNA sequences in this sample encode the identical CDR3. The V call is TRDV3, the J call TRDJ1; TRDD3 matches 10 bases. V gave up 3 bases and J gave up 0 bases; unmatched junction bases: 13. This CDR3 is built from 17 residues. Germline values: CDR1 TVYSNPD, CDR2 GDNSRS (reference sequence). Here the CDR3 DNA reads TGTGCCTTCCCTCCCCCGACTGGGGGATCAGACACCGATAAACTCATCTTT. This codes for CAFPPPTGGSDTDKLIF.

This clone has only a few counts. This DNA's translation and the protein TCRdb lists, from a much larger clone, do not match at residue 15, likely due to a read error; the protein shown is translated from the DNA. The V and J genes are TRDV1 and TRDJ1, with 8 bases identical to TRDD2. This CDR3 region has 22 residues. V dropped 4 bases and J dropped 2; count of bases not matched to a gene: 27. The germline CDR1 and CDR2 sequences are TSWWSYY and QGS. DNA of the CDR3: TGTGCTCTTGGGGCCTACCCTGTCGCCTTCCTAAAGTACTGGGAGAAAACCGATAAACTCATCTTT. As protein: CALGAYPVAFLKYWEKTDKLIF.

In the case of this clone: A read error is the likely source, as a far larger clone sits one nucleotide away. Other nucleotide sequences from this sample produce the same CDR3. The chain joins TRDV2 to TRDJ1; TRDD2 is a possible D gene (5 bases). Here the J gene came from matching the DNA to germline, since TCRdb omits it. Trimming left V 3 bases short and J 4 bases short, with 11 bases between. CDR3 length equals 13 residues. Germline values: CDR1 GEAIGNYY, CDR2 EKD. As DNA, the CDR3 is TGTGCCTGTGACTTCCTCCGGGACGATAAACTCATCTTT. This encodes CACDFLRDDKLIF.

This clone was seen only a few times. A read error likely explains why the TCRdb protein, taken from a much larger clone, differs from this DNA's translation at residue 16; the protein shown is translated from the DNA. The V call is TRDV1, the J call TRDJ1; D is possibly TRDD2 (9 bases). Here the J gene was assigned by germline matching of the DNA, as TCRdb has none. V lost 3 bases and J 3 bases, leaving 32 bases between the germline ends. Per the germline V gene, CDR1 is TSWWSYY and CDR2 is QGS. The CDR3 has 21 amino acids. CDR3 coding DNA: TGTGCTCTTGGGGACCAACCTTCCTACGACTGGGGGTTCGTGTACGCCGATAAACTCATCTTT. This translates into CALGDQPSYDWGFVYADKLIF.

Regarding this clone: This likely stems from a read error, as it lies one base from a far larger clone. Other DNA variants within this sample encode the same CDR3. The chain recombines TRDV1 with TRDJ1; 12 bases map to TRDD3. TCRdb carries no J gene annotation; the J gene was assigned here by matching the DNA with germline. The CDR3 consists of 25 residues. Germline V gene data show CDR1 as TSWWSYY and CDR2 as QGS. The V segment lost 1 base and the J segment 1 base; nucleotides outside the gene matches: 28. The CDR3 loop is CALGEQGNPTNKVWGIRWPTDKLIF. CDR3 DNA: TGTGCTCTTGGGGAACAGGGCAATCCTACGAACAAGGTCTGGGGGATACGATGGCCCACCGATAAACTCATCTTT.

This clone has just a few counts. This is likely an artifact of a read error, given a far larger clone one base away. The sample carries other DNA sequences with the same CDR3. The V gene is TRDV1, the J gene TRDJ1, with 7 bases that match TRDD3. CDR1 and CDR2 (germline): TSWWSYY, QGS. The CDR3 covers 19 residues. In DNA form, the CDR3 reads TGTGCTCTTGGGGGGGGCGTCCTCAGGATACGCTCGTACACCGATAAACTCATCTTC. Protein: CALGGGVLRIRSYTDKLIF.

This clone was detected only a few times. This sequence is one base from a far larger clone and is likely a read error. The same CDR3 also results from other DNA sequences found in this sample. The chain employs TRDV1 and TRDJ1; D may be TRDD2 (5 bases). No J gene is reported in TCRdb; it was inferred here by comparing the DNA with germline. CDR3 length: 21 amino acids. Germline CDR1 TSWWSYY, CDR2 QGS. The CDR3 here is CALGPRRSRVDPTSYTDKLIF. In DNA, the CDR3 is TGTGCTCTTGGTCCTAGGAGGTCCCGGGTCGACCCGACCTCGTACACCGACAAACTCATCTTT.

Comment on this clone: This probably arose from a read error, given a far larger clone one base away. Other DNA sequences in the same sample also yield this CDR3. J gene calling gave no result, while the V gene is TRDV2. CDR1 is GEAIGNYY and CDR2 is EKD in the germline V gene. The CDR3 extends over 18 amino acids. As DNA, the CDR3 is TGTGCCTGTGACTCCCTTCGCTCCAGACCCGCTTCGGACGATAAACTCATCTTC. Residues: CACDSLRSRPASDDKLIF.

This clone was counted between two and nine times. The protein that TCRdb holds for this DNA derives from a much larger clone and differs from the translated DNA at residue 19, which likely indicates a read error; the protein shown here is translated from the DNA. This chain connects TRDV2 to TRDJ1; 10 nucleotides line up with TRDD3. The J gene, left out of TCRdb, was set here by checking the DNA against germline. This CDR3 has 22 amino acids. The germline V gene encodes CDR1 GEAIGNYY and CDR2 EKD. CDR3 nucleotides: TGTGCCTGTGACACCGGGAGTTTGTATCGACTGGGGGATTTGGAATACACCGATGAACTCATCTTT. This encodes CACDTGSLYRLGDLEYTDELIF.

As concerns this clone: A far larger clone is a single base away, which makes a read error likely. This specimen includes other DNA sequences encoding the same CDR3. The rearrangement links TRDV1 to TRDJ2; the D gene is possibly TRDD3 (6 bases). TCRdb lists no J gene, so it was determined here by aligning the DNA to germline. Germline V lookup: CDR1 TSWWSYY, CDR2 QGS. The CDR3 has 15 residues. For the CDR3, the DNA is TGTGCCCTGACCTACGAAGGGATATCGACAGCACAACTCTTCTTT. This encodes CALTYEGISTAQLFF.

This clone was observed a few times. The protein that TCRdb holds for this DNA derives from a much larger clone and differs from the translated DNA at residue 16, which likely indicates a read error; the protein shown here is translated from the DNA. The chain has TRDV2 and TRDJ1; 11 nucleotides line up with TRDD3. The J gene is not listed in TCRdb, so it was assigned here from a DNA match to germline. The CDR3 spans 19 residues. The V gene's germline CDR1 is GEAIGNYY and CDR2 EKD. The CDR3 loop is CACDEVMILGDKGADELIF. CDR3 nucleotide sequence: TGTGCCTGCGACGAGGTGATGATACTGGGGGATAAGGGTGCCGATGAACTCATCTTT.

This clone was detected only a few times. A far larger clone is a single base away, which makes a read error likely. Other nucleotide sequences from this sample produce the same CDR3. This rearrangement joins TRDV2 to TRDJ1; maybe TRDD3 (6 bases). TCRdb does not report a J gene; here it was assigned by matching the DNA to germline references. The germline V and J ends were trimmed by 0 bases and 1 base, with 20 bases remaining between them. CDR1 is GEAIGNYY and CDR2 is EKD in the germline V gene. This CDR3 is built from 18 residues. The CDR3 loop is CACDTLDEGLGFTDKLIF. The CDR3 nucleotides read TGTGCCTGTGACACCCTCGACGAGGGGCTGGGGTTCACCGATAAACTCATCTTT.

As to this clone: A far larger clone is one nucleotide away, so this likely arose from a read error. Other nucleotide sequences from this sample produce the same CDR3. The CDR3 DNA sequence: TGTGCTCTTACTTTAGCCATTACTGGGGATTCTTACACCGATAAGCTCATCTTT. It yields the protein CALTLAITGDSYTDKLIF. The V gene is TRDV1; the J gene was not called; TRDD3 is taken as the D call from the table, unchecked against the DNA. CDR1 is TSWWSYY and CDR2 is QGS in the germline V gene. The CDR3 totals 18 residues.

A few counts support this clone. For this DNA, TCRdb reports the protein of a much larger clone, which diverges at residue 7, most likely from a read error; the protein presented here is translated directly from the DNA. The CDR3 region has the DNA TGTGCCTGTGACACCGTGAGTACTCACGACTCAGTCGGGACAGCACAACTCTTCTTT. Its translation: CACDTVSTHDSVGTAQLFF. This sequence joins TRDV2 and TRDJ2; no reliable D call. Assignment of the J gene here rests on matching the DNA to germline, because TCRdb gives none. CDR3 length: 19 residues. Trimming removed 0 bases from V and 4 bases from J, with 23 bases in between. CDR1 and CDR2 (germline): GEAIGNYY, EKD.

This clone was seen a few times. The amino acid sequence in TCRdb belongs to a much larger clone and departs from this DNA's translation at residue 16, likely a sequencing read error; the sequence shown is translated from the DNA. V gene TRDV2 combines with J gene TRDJ1; 11 nucleotides align to TRDD3. CDR1 is GEAIGNYY and CDR2 is EKD in the germline V gene. CDR3 length: 19 residues. In DNA, the CDR3 is TGTGCCTGTGACACGCCTTGGAAGGTGGGGGATACGTACACCGATAGACTCATCTTT. Protein: CACDTPWKVGDTYTDRLIF.

This clone came up a few times. The protein in TCRdb stems from a much larger clone and differs at residue 13 from this DNA's translation, likely a read error; here the protein is translated from the DNA. This chain connects TRDV2 to TRDJ1, with TRDD3 identical over 7 bases. CDR1 is GEAIGNYY, CDR2 EKD, per germline. This CDR3 comprises 15 residues. CDR3: CACDTVGGSKDKHIF. The CDR3 DNA reads as TGTGCCTGTGACACCGTGGGGGGATCTAAAGATAAACACATCTTT.